The source of this T cell receptor beta chain is a study of T cells after yellow fever vaccination. Germline V CDR1 and CDR2: SGHTS, YDEGEE. V dropped 4 bases and J dropped 6; count of bases not matched to a gene: 9. There are 14 residues in the CDR3. Using its own MiXCR run on the 5' RACE reads, TCRdb lists one record per CDR3 protein. The sample has approximately 74,000 distinct CDR3 sequences; about 6% are singletons. This clonotype was picked up many times. The specimen comprised CD4+ T cells sorted from PBMCs, sampled roughly 15 days after the first yellow fever vaccination. The source is a man younger than 35 who received the YFV17D yellow fever vaccine. The chain is built from TRBV5-8 and TRBJ2-7; 8 nucleotides align to TRBD1. As DNA, the CDR3 is TGTGCCAGCAGCGGTGGACAGGGAGTAGTCGAGCAGTACTTC. Its protein is CASSGGQGVVEQYF.